This T cell receptor (beta chain) appears in the sequencing data of a study of T cells in Graves' hyperthyroidism and ophthalmopathy. General study points: Stable hyperthyroidism was separated from ophthalmopathy by a model based on 13 V-J features. Ophthalmopathy got predicted by the model a median approximately 6.3 months before its onset.

Germline V CDR1 and CDR2: DFQATT, SNEGSKA (reference sequence). There are 14 residues in the CDR3. V was clipped by 6 bases and J by 3 bases, with 18 bases between them. Turning to this clonotype: What it binds is unknown.

Amplification targeted TCR beta CDR3 regions from RNA transcripts. HTBI primers were employed in a first-round RT-PCR of the TCR CDR3. TCRdb processed the multiplex PCR reads anew with MiXCR; each CDR3 protein has one entry. The sample records over 45,000 distinct CDR3 sequences, approximately 48% being singletons. The rearrangement joins TRBV20-1 to TRBJ2-7; D perhaps matches TRBD1 (5 bases). Specimen: blood. The origin of this receptor is a woman aged 45-59 years with Graves' ophthalmopathy. The DNA of the CDR3 is TGCAGTGCCAGCAGCTCAGGCGACAGCTACGAGCAGTACTTC. It translates to CSASSSGDSYEQYF.